Many counts were recorded for the clone carrying this T cell receptor beta chain. What it binds is not known. TCRdb reprocessed the reads with MiXCR, giving one entry per CDR3 protein. The sample has fewer than 250,000 distinct CDR3 sequences, around 12% seen once. Germline CDR1 is KGHSH and CDR2 is LQKENI. V shed 2 bases and J shed 0 bases, with 5 bases lying between them. This CDR3 region has 14 residues. This record belongs to a study of T cell repertoires in cytomegalovirus infection. Study results and limitations: Identification of carriers of CMV plus the relevant HLA was achieved through cumulative public TCR beta family frequency.

This clonotype was obtained from a human donor in good health (CMV status not recorded). Some clones in this sample may be carry-over from other donors' samples. The V call is TRBV18, the J call TRBJ2-1; no reliable D call. Sequencing was carried out using PBMCs. The CDR3 coding sequence is TGTGCCAGCTCACCAACCAACTCCTACAATGAGCAGTTCTTC. It is translated as CASSPTNSYNEQFF.